These T cell receptor beta chains were read from a single sample in a study of blood T cell repertoires in COVID-19. Using immunoSEQ multiplex PCR, the repertoire was profiled, and TCRdb retains in-frame clones only, with some absent. The sample gives 300,000 to 350,000 clones, 90% of which show up once; 3.9% is in the top ten. The sequenced sample consisted of PBMCs or T cells enriched from blood (not recorded which). The source of these receptors is a woman in her 30s who had been exposed to COVID-19. Each CDR3 is given with its conserved first and last residue. D genes are given only for firm matches. Expanded clones get a size class; other rows say once, few or many, or leave the size out.

clone size	V gene	D gene	J gene	CDR3 protein	CDR3 DNA
.	TRBV11-1	.	TRBJ1-3	CASSFSERGNTIYF	TGTGCCAGCAGCTTTTCGGAGCGGGGAAACACCATATATTTT
.	TRBV3-1/TRBV3-2	.	TRBJ2-2	CASSPRGNTGELFF	TGTGCCAGCAGTCCGCGGGGGAACACCGGGGAGCTGTTTTTT
once	TRBV7-8	TRBD1	TRBJ2-2	CASSPNGQGAYWELFF	TGTGCCAGCAGCCCTAATGGACAGGGGGCATATTGGGAGCTGTTTTTT
.	TRBV3-1/TRBV3-2	TRBD2	TRBJ2-5	CASSQGLAGGYQETQYF	TGTGCCAGCAGCCAAGGACTAGCGGGGGGGTATCAAGAGACCCAGTACTTC
.	TRBV24-1	.	TRBJ2-1	CATSDPRDEQFF	TGTGCCACCAGTGACCCCAGGGATGAGCAGTTCTTC
.	TRBV6-5	.	TRBJ1-1	CASSTGYGAEAFF	TGTGCCAGCAGTACTGGTTACGGGGCTGAAGCTTTCTTT
.	TRBV6-5	TRBD1	TRBJ1-6	CASFDSVDRGGPLHF	TGTGCCAGTTTTGACTCGGTAGACAGGGGAGGACCCCTCCACTTT
.	TRBV6-5	TRBD2	TRBJ2-1	CASKLAGGQQFF	TGTGCCAGCAAGTTAGCGGGGGGGCAGCAGTTCTTC
.	TRBV10-3	.	TRBJ1-1	CAISERLGRNTEAFF	TGTGCCATCAGTGAGAGGTTAGGGAGAAACACTGAAGCTTTCTTT
once	TRBV12-3/TRBV12-4	.	TRBJ2-2	CAIRTGNTGELFF	TGTGCCATCCGAACGGGGAACACCGGGGAGCTGTTTTTT
.	TRBV10-3	.	TRBJ1-2	CAISGREGYTF	TGTGCCATCAGTGGGCGGGAGGGCTACACCTTC
.	TRBV3-1/TRBV3-2	.	TRBJ1-1	CASSQSGLTEAFF	TGTGCCAGCAGCCAAAGCGGACTGACTGAAGCTTTCTTT
once	TRBV20-1	.	TRBJ2-1	CSASSARGSSYNEQFF	TGCAGTGCTAGTTCGGCCCGGGGGTCCTCCTACAATGAGCAGTTCTTC
once	TRBV6-4	.	TRBJ2-3	CASSDSGGFTDTQYF	TGTGCCAGCAGTGACTCTGGCGGATTCACAGATACGCAGTATTTT
.	TRBV5-1	TRBD2	TRBJ2-3	CASSIERGGKPSTDTQYF	TGCGCCAGCAGCATCGAGCGGGGGGGAAAACCTAGCACAGATACGCAGTATTTT
.	TRBV4-1	TRBD1	TRBJ2-6	CASSQDRDSFSGANVLTF	TGCGCCAGCAGCCAAGATAGGGACAGCTTCTCTGGGGCCAACGTCCTGACTTTC
.	TRBV5-4	TRBD1	TRBJ2-3	CASSSGQGTDTQYF	TGTGCCAGCAGCTCCGGACAGGGCACAGATACGCAGTATTTT
.	TRBV4-1	.	TRBJ1-6	CASSQGRGDSPLHF	TGCGCCAGCAGCCAAGGCAGGGGTGATTCACCCCTCCACTTT
.	TRBV27	.	TRBJ2-1	CASSILRLASNEQFF	TGTGCCAGCAGTATATTGCGGCTAGCTAGCAATGAGCAGTTCTTC
.	TRBV4-3	TRBD2	TRBJ2-3	CASRQAIAGGPSQYF	TGCGCCAGCAGACAAGCGATAGCGGGGGGGCCGTCGCAGTATTTT
.	TRBV5-1	.	TRBJ2-2	CASSLGTGSELFF	TGCGCCAGCAGCTTAGGTACAGGTTCGGAGCTGTTTTTT
few	TRBV2	.	TRBJ1-2	CASSEGGAYGYTF	TGTGCCAGCAGCGAGGGAGGGGCCTATGGCTACACCTTC
.	TRBV12-3/TRBV12-4	.	TRBJ1-2	CASSSSRAIGYTF	TGTGCCAGCAGTTCCTCCAGGGCCATAGGCTACACCTTC
.	TRBV5-1	TRBD1	TRBJ2-3	CASSRARQGGTDTQYF	TGCGCCAGCAGCCGGGCCCGACAGGGGGGGACAGATACGCAGTATTTT
few	TRBV5-1	.	TRBJ1-1	CASSSNGGRIPEAFF	TGCGCCAGCAGCTCAAATGGGGGCAGGATACCTGAAGCTTTCTTT
.	TRBV27	TRBD2	TRBJ2-7	CASSLSTRGGYEQYF	TGTGCCAGCAGTTTATCAACAAGGGGAGGGTACGAGCAGTACTTC
.	TRBV5-5	.	TRBJ2-7	CASTLIFGYSYEQYF	TGTGCCAGCACCCTGATATTCGGTTACTCCTACGAGCAGTACTTC
.	TRBV2	.	TRBJ1-2	CASSETDGNNYGYTF	TGTGCCAGCAGTGAAACGGACGGGAATAACTATGGCTACACCTTC
.	TRBV7-9	.	TRBJ1-6	CASRQENYNSPLHF	TGTGCCAGCAGGCAGGAAAATTATAATTCACCCCTCCACTTT
once	TRBV5-6	.	TRBJ1-5	CASSLWMGRLVQPQHF	TGTGCCAGCAGCTTATGGATGGGGAGGCTCGTTCAGCCCCAGCATTTT
.	TRBV10-3	TRBD2	TRBJ2-5	CAISESSSGGAEETQYF	TGTGCCATCAGTGAGTCAAGTAGCGGGGGGGCGGAGGAGACCCAGTACTTC
.	TRBV3-1/TRBV3-2	.	TRBJ2-7	CASSQEFSGEQYF	TGTGCCAGCAGCCAAGAATTTTCCGGCGAGCAGTACTTC
.	TRBV7-9	.	TRBJ1-1	CASSLDLAVAFF	TGTGCCAGCAGCTTAGATTTGGCAGTAGCTTTCTTT
.	TRBV19	TRBD1	TRBJ1-1	CASSFSGTGGLEAFF	TGTGCCAGTAGTTTTTCCGGGACAGGGGGCCTTGAAGCTTTCTTT
few	TRBV6-1	TRBD1	TRBJ1-5	CASSEADRFQPQHF	TGTGCCAGCAGTGAAGCGGACAGGTTCCAGCCCCAGCATTTT
.	TRBV5-1	.	TRBJ2-4	CASSLDGGAGESKNIQYF	TGCGCCAGCAGCTTGGACGGCGGCGCTGGGGAGAGCAAAAACATTCAGTACTTC
.	TRBV15	TRBD1	TRBJ2-1	CATSPARGQYNEQFF	TGTGCCACCAGCCCTGCAAGGGGGCAATACAATGAGCAGTTCTTC
.	TRBV5-1	.	TRBJ1-3	CASSLEGQTGNTIYF	TGCGCCAGCAGCTTGGAGGGACAAACTGGAAACACCATATATTTT
.	TRBV5-1	.	TRBJ1-3	CASSLEWGAGNTIYF	TGCGCCAGCAGCTTGGAATGGGGGGCTGGAAACACCATATATTTT
.	TRBV19	TRBD2	TRBJ2-1	CASRLAVDNEQFF	TGTGCCAGCAGACTAGCGGTGGACAATGAGCAGTTCTTC
.	TRBV6-6	TRBD1	TRBJ1-2	CASSRRDRGLIGYTF	TGTGCCAGCAGCCGCCGGGACAGGGGGCTTATTGGCTACACCTTC
.	TRBV4-3	.	TRBJ1-2	CASSQLGTGKAYGYTF	TGCGCCAGCAGCCAACTAGGAACAGGAAAGGCCTATGGCTACACCTTC
.	TRBV6-5	.	TRBJ1-6	CASSYSRGYNSPLHF	TGTGCCAGCAGTTATTCTCGGGGGTATAATTCACCCCTCCACTTT
.	TRBV19	.	TRBJ2-3	CASSISFRGDTQYF	TGTGCCAGTAGTATTTCCTTCAGGGGAGATACGCAGTATTTT
.	TRBV19	.	TRBJ1-1	CASNRGGSNTEAFF	TGTGCCAGTAATAGGGGGGGCTCGAACACTGAAGCTTTCTTT
.	TRBV10-3	.	TRBJ1-1	CAIRKMNEQTYRVGTEAFF	TGTGCCATCAGAAAAATGAACGAACAAACCTACAGGGTCGGCACTGAAGCTTTCTTT
.	TRBV5-4	.	TRBJ1-4	CASSRSGDLGEKLFF	TGTGCCAGCAGTCGATCGGGGGACCTAGGGGAAAAACTGTTTTTT
.	TRBV7-9	TRBD1	TRBJ2-7	CASSALGQAYEQYF	TGTGCCAGCAGCGCTCTGGGACAGGCCTACGAGCAGTACTTC
.	TRBV4-1	.	TRBJ1-1	CASSQVNRAEAFF	TGCGCCAGCAGCCAAGTCAACAGGGCAGAAGCTTTCTTT
few	TRBV9	.	TRBJ2-7	CASSVATGPPYEQYF	TGTGCCAGCAGCGTAGCCACAGGGCCTCCCTACGAGCAGTACTTC
.	TRBV12-3/TRBV12-4	.	TRBJ1-1	CASSHEYTEAFF	TGTGCCAGCAGTCATGAGTACACTGAAGCTTTCTTT